A selection of T cell receptor beta chains follows, all from one sample in a study of control samples from healthy donors and cancer patients. Profiling relied on immunoSEQ multiplex PCR, and the TCRdb table lists in-frame clones only, not all of them. The sample includes approximately 60,000 clones, around 93% of them seen just once. Material for sequencing was PBMCs. The receptors here all came from a man between 25 and 39 years old with colorectal cancer. The CDR3 runs from the conserved cysteine through the conserved F or W. A D gene is named only where the DNA matches it firmly. Only part of the rows carry a size: once, few, many, or a class if the clone is expanded.

>once|TRBD1|TRBV14|TRBJ1-1
CASSQADRALTGAFF
TGTGCCAGCAGCCAGGCCGACAGGGCCCTTACCGGGGCTTTCTTT
>once|TRBD1|TRBV4-1|TRBJ1-1
CASSPRTGGLAEAFF
TGCGCCAGCAGCCCCCGGACAGGGGGCTTGGCTGAAGCTTTCTTT
>-|-|TRBV2|TRBJ1-1
CASRFTGGDTEAFF
TGTGCCAGCAGATTTACAGGTGGGGACACTGAAGCTTTCTTT
>-|-|TRBV5-1|TRBJ1-6
CASSRQTNRDVSSPLHF
TGCGCCAGCAGCCGACAAACCAACAGGGATGTATCCTCACCCCTCCACTTT
>-|-|TRBV7-8|TRBJ2-5
CASSPPSAFGGPETQYF
TGTGCCAGCAGCCCTCCCTCAGCATTTGGGGGGCCAGAGACCCAGTACTTC
>-|-|TRBV19|TRBJ1-1
CASRDSDFMNTEAFF
TGTGCCAGTAGGGACTCTGATTTTATGAACACTGAAGCTTTCTTT
>-|-|TRBV19|TRBJ1-1
CASSILWGNTEAFF
TGTGCCAGTAGTATTCTATGGGGGAACACTGAAGCTTTCTTT
>-|TRBD1|TRBV5-4|TRBJ1-6
CASIYRDRDYHSPLHF
TGTGCCAGCATTTACCGGGACAGGGATTATCATTCACCCCTCCACTTT
>-|-|TRBV12-3/TRBV12-4|TRBJ2-3
CASSLAPGILQYF
TGTGCCAGCAGTTTAGCCCCGGGAATTCTGCAGTATTTT
>few|-|TRBV20-1|TRBJ2-5
CSASPLQVQETQYF
TGCAGTGCTAGTCCACTCCAGGTCCAAGAGACCCAGTACTTC
>-|-|TRBV24-1|TRBJ2-6
CATSDFKAGANVLTF
TGTGCCACCAGTGATTTTAAAGCTGGGGCCAACGTCCTGACTTTC
>-|-|TRBV10-1|TRBJ2-5
CASSGTGSGETQYF
TGCGCCAGCAGTGGCACTGGGAGTGGGGAGACCCAGTACTTC
>-|-|TRBV4-3|TRBJ2-3
CASSSRSGGGTDTQYF
TGCGCCAGCAGCTCAAGGTCGGGGGGCGGCACAGATACGCAGTATTTT
>-|TRBD1|TRBV2|TRBJ1-2
CASSVSKGAGGDGYTF
TGTGCCAGCAGTGTGTCGAAGGGGGCCGGTGGTGATGGCTACACCTTC
>-|-|TRBV6-1|TRBJ2-7
CASSEALLTGRAYEQYF
TGTGCCAGCAGTGAAGCCCTGCTCACAGGGAGGGCCTACGAGCAGTACTTC
>-|-|TRBV9|TRBJ2-7
CASSVSGRESYEQYF
TGTGCCAGCAGCGTAAGTGGACGGGAATCCTACGAGCAGTACTTC
>-|TRBD2|TRBV7-9|TRBJ2-3
CASSYRLAGPSSTDTQYF
TGTGCCAGCAGCTACCGACTAGCGGGGCCGTCTAGCACAGATACGCAGTATTTT
>-|-|TRBV10-3|TRBJ1-2
CAISQGSYGYTF
TGTGCCATCAGCCAGGGTTCTTATGGCTACACCTTC
>-|-|TRBV5-1|TRBJ2-1
CASSLETGPNEQFF
TGCGCCAGCAGCTTAGAAACCGGCCCAAATGAGCAGTTCTTC
>-|-|TRBV4-3|TRBJ1-3
CASSQDRAGASGNTIYF
TGCGCCAGCAGCCAAGATCGTGCGGGGGCGTCTGGAAACACCATATATTTT
>once|TRBD1|TRBV5-1|TRBJ1-2
CASSLRDSGGYTF
TGCGCCAGCAGCTTGCGGGACAGCGGAGGCTACACCTTC
>once|-|TRBV6-5|TRBJ2-5
CASRASRDVVKTQYF
TGTGCCAGCCGGGCCTCGCGGGATGTTGTAAAGACCCAGTACTTC
>-|-|TRBV10-3|TRBJ1-5
CATSPGWSNQPQHF
TGTGCCACGTCCCCAGGCTGGAGCAATCAGCCCCAGCATTTT
>-|TRBD1|TRBV3-1/TRBV3-2|TRBJ1-2
CASSQGGTEGFGYTF
TGTGCCAGCAGCCAAGGGGGGACAGAAGGGTTTGGCTACACCTTC
>-|TRBD1|TRBV19|TRBJ1-1
CASSTPGTGPLHSPWNTEAFF
TGTGCCAGTAGTACCCCCGGGACAGGGCCACTTCACAGCCCGTGGAACACTGAAGCTTTCTTT
>-|-|TRBV19|TRBJ1-2
CASKRGAIYGYTF
TGTGCCAGTAAGCGGGGGGCTATCTATGGCTACACCTTC
>-|TRBD1|TRBV5-4|TRBJ1-2
CASSFGTVPGYTF
TGTGCCAGCAGCTTTGGGACAGTTCCTGGCTACACCTTC
>few|TRBD2|TRBV30|TRBJ2-1
CAWSVHSDRWVAGGSGAGNEQFF
TGTGCCTGGAGTGTACACTCGGATCGCTGGGTAGCGGGGGGCTCCGGGGCGGGAAATGAGCAGTTCTTC
>-|-|TRBV4-1|TRBJ1-1
CASSRVTGMGTEAFF
TGCGCCAGCAGCCGGGTCACAGGGATGGGAACTGAAGCTTTCTTT
>-|TRBD1|TRBV6-1|TRBJ1-5
CASSDPQGAGQPQHF
TGTGCCAGCAGTGACCCTCAGGGGGCTGGTCAGCCCCAGCATTTT
>-|TRBD1|TRBV5-1|TRBJ2-2
CASSHSQGTVTSGELFF
TGCGCCAGCAGCCATTCGCAAGGGACAGTAACGAGCGGGGAGCTGTTTTTT
>-|-|TRBV5-1|TRBJ1-1
CASSLAGSDVSEAFF
TGCGCCAGCAGCTTGGCAGGGAGCGATGTCTCTGAAGCTTTCTTT
>few|-|TRBV7-5|TRBJ2-3
CVRSLPGTGTDTQYF
TGTGTCAGAAGCTTGCCGGGGACAGGCACAGATACGCAGTATTTT
>-|-|TRBV6-2/TRBV6-3|TRBJ2-3
CASSYRGIGTDTQYF
TGTGCCAGCAGTTACAGGGGAATTGGCACAGATACGCAGTATTTT
>-|TRBD1|TRBV29-1|TRBJ1-1
CSVDQGGNTEAFF
TGCAGCGTTGATCAGGGGGGGAACACTGAAGCTTTCTTT
>-|-|TRBV19|TRBJ2-3
CASSPTAGPADTQYF
TGTGCCAGTAGTCCCACGGCAGGGCCAGCAGATACGCAGTATTTT
>-|-|TRBV29-1|TRBJ2-1
CSVAVRYEQFF
TGCAGCGTGGCAGTTAGGTATGAGCAGTTCTTC
>few|TRBD2|TRBV2|TRBJ2-5
CASSLVRGEETQYF
TGTGCCAGCAGTTTAGTGCGGGGGGAGGAGACCCAGTACTTC
>-|TRBD1|TRBV6-5|TRBJ1-1
CASNRGDGEAFF
TGTGCCAGCAACAGGGGAGACGGTGAAGCTTTCTTT
>-|TRBD1|TRBV18|TRBJ1-3
CASSPLGGLSSGNTIYF
TGTGCCAGCTCACCGCTAGGGGGCCTCAGCTCTGGAAACACCATATATTTT
>once|-|TRBV5-1|TRBJ2-3
CASSLVGDPSTDTQYF
TGCGCCAGCAGCTTAGTGGGGGACCCTAGCACAGATACGCAGTATTTT
>once|-|TRBV5-8|TRBJ2-1
CASSPGAPGHVHEQFF
TGTGCCAGCAGCCCGGGGGCACCGGGACACGTTCATGAGCAGTTCTTC
>once|-|TRBV2|TRBJ1-1
CASSEGLRMNTEAFF
TGTGCCAGCAGTGAAGGTCTACGGATGAACACTGAAGCTTTCTTT
>-|-|TRBV19|TRBJ1-2
CASTTGRSYGYTF
TGTGCCAGTACCACAGGCCGCTCCTATGGCTACACCTTC
>-|-|TRBV11-2|TRBJ1-1
CASTYGGASAEAFF
TGTGCCAGCACCTACGGAGGAGCATCGGCTGAAGCTTTCTTT
>-|-|TRBV7-9|TRBJ1-6
CASSLAGAASPLHF
TGTGCCAGTAGCTTAGCAGGGGCAGCCTCACCCCTCCACTTT
>-|TRBD2|TRBV10-3|TRBJ2-3
CAIRTGGTTSDTQYF
TGTGCCATCAGGACCGGAGGGACTACTTCAGATACGCAGTATTTT
>-|-|TRBV19|TRBJ1-1
CASSIVSARNTEAFF
TGTGCCAGTAGTATAGTATCTGCGAGGAACACTGAAGCTTTCTTT
>-|-|TRBV7-8|TRBJ2-2
CASSLEAGIQLQGTGELFF
TGTGCCAGCAGCTTAGAAGCGGGTATCCAGCTCCAAGGAACCGGGGAGCTGTTTTTT
>once|-|TRBV5-1|TRBJ1-2
CASSESGPYGYTF
TGCGCCAGCAGCGAGTCCGGACCCTATGGCTACACCTTC
>-|TRBD1|TRBV5-4|TRBJ2-7
CASSGTKPGQASYEQYF
TGTGCCAGCAGCGGTACGAAACCGGGACAGGCCTCTTACGAGCAGTACTTC
>-|-|TRBV5-4|TRBJ1-2
CASSLDGRGYTF
TGTGCCAGCAGCTTGGACGGGCGAGGCTACACCTTC
>few|-|TRBV7-2|TRBJ2-7
CASSPSLTGEQYF
TGTGCCAGCAGCCCGTCCCTTACGGGCGAGCAGTACTTC
>-|-|TRBV4-1|TRBJ2-2
CASSQETGDNTGELFF
TGCGCCAGCAGCCAAGAGACAGGAGATAACACCGGGGAGCTGTTTTTT
>few|-|TRBV5-8|TRBJ1-1
CASSLGGPTEAFF
TGTGCCAGCAGTTTGGGGGGGCCCACTGAAGCTTTCTTT